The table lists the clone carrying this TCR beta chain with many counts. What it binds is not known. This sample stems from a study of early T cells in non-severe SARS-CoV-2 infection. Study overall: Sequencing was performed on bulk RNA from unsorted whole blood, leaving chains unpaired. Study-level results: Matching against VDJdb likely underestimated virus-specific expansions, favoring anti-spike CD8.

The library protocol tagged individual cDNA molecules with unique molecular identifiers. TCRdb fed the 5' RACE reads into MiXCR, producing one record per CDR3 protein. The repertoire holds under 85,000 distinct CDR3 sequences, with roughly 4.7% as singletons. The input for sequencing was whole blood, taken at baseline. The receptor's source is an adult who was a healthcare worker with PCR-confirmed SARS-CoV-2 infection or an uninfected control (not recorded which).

The CDR3 coding sequence is TGTGCCAGCAGCTTCTCGACGAGGACAGGGTCCACTGAAGCTTTCTTT. Its translation: CASSFSTRTGSTEAFF. The V call is TRBV9, the J call TRBJ1-1, with 8 bases matching TRBD1. The CDR3 loop spans 16 amino acids. Germline-derived CDR1 and CDR2 are SGDLS and YYNGEE. Trimming at V came to 4 bases and at J to 4 bases, leaving 12 bases not matched to a gene.